This passage covers 22 T cell receptor beta chains from one sample sequenced in a study of T cells in Graves' hyperthyroidism and ophthalmopathy. Amplified regions were TCR beta CDR3 sequences from RNA transcripts. First-round RT-PCR targeting the TCR CDR3 was performed with the HTBI primer set. MiXCR, run by TCRdb on the multiplex PCR reads, gives a single entry per CDR3 protein. The table lists roughly 520,000 distinct CDR3 sequences, roughly 25% of them singletons. Sequencing was done on a sample of blood. The receptors shown here come from a woman aged 30 to 39 with Graves' ophthalmopathy.

In the case of this clonotype: With a much larger clone just one base away, this may be a read error. V usage is TRBV30 and J usage is TRBJ2-6, with D perhaps assigned TRBD1 or TRBD2 (5 bases each). CDR1 is GTSNPN and CDR2 is SVGIG in the germline V gene (reference sequence). CDR3 length equals 15 residues. This chain's CDR3 is CAWSELVTGANVPTF. CDR3 DNA sequence: TGTGCCTGGAGTGAACTAGTTACTGGGGCCAACGTCCCGACTTTC.

The rearrangement joins TRBV19 to TRBJ1-5; the D is unclear. This CDR3 is 15 amino acids long. CDR1 and CDR2 from the germline V gene are LNHDA and SQIVND (reference sequence). Trimming cost V 7 bases and J 6 bases, with 19 bases left between them. For the CDR3, the DNA is TGTGCCAGTATGTCAAATGAAGGGTCCGGTCAGCCCCAGCATTTT. This codes for CASMSNEGSGQPQHF.

The chain has TRBV20-1 and TRBJ1-3, with D tentatively TRBD1 (6 bases). CDR1 DFQATT and CDR2 SNEGSKA come from the germline V gene (reference sequence). Trimming cost V 6 bases and J 0 bases, with 21 bases left between them. The CDR3 totals 17 residues. The CDR3 here is CSARVTNRAYSGNTIYF. CDR3 bases: TGCAGTGCAAGGGTAACCAACAGGGCTTACTCTGGAAACACCATATATTTT.

The chain employs TRBV6-5 and TRBJ2-5; 11 bases fit TRBD2. The ends lost 0 bases at V and 6 bases at J; junction bases unmatched: 9. Per germline, CDR1 MNHEY and CDR2 SVGAGI. This CDR3 has 17 amino acids. The DNA for the CDR3 is TGTGCCAGCAGTTACTCGGCTAGCGGGGGGCCGGTCAAGACCCAGTACTTC. It is translated as CASSYSASGGPVKTQYF.

At least ten counts were recorded for this clonotype. V and J are TRBV10-3 and TRBJ2-7; 7 nucleotides agree with TRBD1. CDR1 and CDR2 (germline): ENHRY, SYGVKD. The CDR3 is 12 residues long. Trimming took 8 bases from V and 7 from J; bases not matched to a gene: 8. The CDR3 DNA follows: TGTGCCATCGCTCAACGACAGGGTGAGCAGTACTTC. Encoded protein: CAIAQRQGEQYF.

Regarding this clonotype: A clone one base away is much larger, so this may be a read error. J is TRBJ1-2 and V is TRBV28; 7 positions agree with TRBD1. CDR1 and CDR2 from the germline V gene are MDHEN and SYDVKM. CDR3 length: 16 amino acids. Unmatched junction bases numbered 15, after V lost 8 bases and J lost 3 bases. The CDR3 loop is CASFRGTHFGDYGYTF. CDR3 nucleotide sequence: TGTGCCAGCTTCAGGGGGACCCATTTCGGTGACTATGGCTACACCTTC.

This clonotype was found many times. The rearrangement links TRBV11-2 to TRBJ2-7; D may be TRBD1 (6 bases). The ends were cut back, 7 bases at V and 2 bases at J, with 6 bases in the middle. CDR1 is SGHAT and CDR2 is FQNNGV in the germline V gene. This CDR3 region has 11 residues. The CDR3 protein is CASTGAYEQYF. In DNA, the CDR3 is TGTGCCAGCACAGGGGCCTACGAGCAGTACTTC.

The rearrangement joins TRBV5-6 to TRBJ1-1; possibly TRBD1 for D (5 bases). CDR1 and CDR2 (germline): SGHDT, YYEEEE. The CDR3 length is 14 residues. V was cut by 0 bases and J by 4 bases, with 10 bases left in between. This CDR3 reads CASSLEWGSTEAFF. The DNA for the CDR3 is TGTGCCAGCAGCTTGGAGTGGGGGAGCACTGAAGCTTTCTTT. The complete variable domain, with remaining parts taken from reference TRBV5-6 and TRBJ1-1, reads DAGVTQSPTHLIKTRGQQVTLRCSPKSGHDTVSWYQQALGQGPQFIFQYYEEEERQRGNFPDRFSGHQFPNYSSELNVNALLLGDSALYLCASSLEWGSTEAFFGQGTRLTVV.

The V and J genes are TRBV12-3 or TRBV12-4 and TRBJ2-2, with D perhaps being TRBD1 or TRBD2 (6 bases each). The length of the CDR3 is 15 residues. V lost 2 bases, J lost 6 bases, and 13 bases lay in between. The CDR3 loop is CASSLWGAVAGELFF. As DNA, the CDR3 is TGTGCCAGCAGTTTATGGGGGGCCGTAGCCGGGGAGCTGTTTTTT.

The chain joins TRBV30 to TRBJ1-5, with a possible D match to TRBD1 (5 bases). CDR3 size: 14 residues. Germline assignment: CDR1 GTSNPN and CDR2 SVGIG (reference sequence). The V end lost 3 bases, the J end lost 6 bases, and 15 bases lay between the germline ends. CDR3 in amino acids: CAWSPNVGGQPQHF. The CDR3 region has the DNA TGTGCCTGGAGCCCCAATGTGGGGGGTCAGCCCCAGCATTTT.

V usage is TRBV12-3 or TRBV12-4 and J usage is TRBJ2-5; 12 bases align to TRBD2. This CDR3 has 16 residues. V shed 3 bases and J 1 base; nucleotides not matched to a gene: 3. CDR3 sequence: CASSFETSGGQETQYF. In nucleotides, the CDR3 is TGTGCCAGCAGTTTTGAGACTAGCGGGGGCCAAGAGACCCAGTACTTC.

On this clonotype: A read error may account for a junction end that differs from germline. The rearrangement uses TRBV19 and TRBJ2-7, with TRBD2 matching 7 bases. Germline-derived CDR1 and CDR2 are LNHDA and SQIVND (reference sequence). This CDR3 region has 14 residues. Written as DNA, the CDR3 is TGTGCCAGCGCGGATTTAGCGGGTTCCTACGATCAGTACTTC. This sequence encodes CASADLAGSYDQYF.

CDR3 loop: CASRVFGQENTEAFF. Written as DNA, the CDR3 is TGTGCCAGCAGGGTATTCGGACAGGAGAACACTGAAGCTTTCTTT. The rearrangement joins TRBV6-2 or TRBV6-3 to TRBJ1-1, with 7 nucleotides matching TRBD1. V dropped 6 bases and J dropped 1; count of bases not matched to a gene: 8. CDR3 length equals 15 residues. The V gene's germline CDR1 is MNHEY and CDR2 SVGEGT.

The sample holds a few counts of this clonotype. The V call is TRBV28, the J call TRBJ1-5; D call uncertain. This CDR3 has 15 residues. V lost 6 bases to trimming and J lost 4 bases, with 16 bases between them. Germline CDR1 and CDR2: MDHEN and SYDVKM. The CDR3 DNA reads as TGTGCCAGCAGCTTGGGAAGAGGGAATAATCAGCCCCAGCATTTT. This gives the protein CASSLGRGNNQPQHF.

J is TRBJ1-3 and V is TRBV11-2; D is perhaps TRBD1 (6 bases). This CDR3 has 15 residues. CDR1 and CDR2 (germline): SGHAT, FQNNGV. V shed 1 base and J shed 3 bases, with 10 bases lying between them. The CDR3 coding sequence is TGTGCCAGCAGCTTAGGGGGGGCCGATGGAAACACCATATATTTT. Encoded protein: CASSLGGADGNTIYF.

This clonotype was observed many times. The gene calls are TRBV19 and TRBJ1-2, with 7 bases aligning to TRBD1. V gave up 7 bases and J gave up 8 bases; unmatched junction bases: 10. CDR1 LNHDA and CDR2 SQIVND come from the germline V gene (reference sequence). This CDR3 comprises 13 residues. CDR3 nucleotides: TGTGCCAGTACCCAACAGGGGATAGACGGCTACACCTTC. It is translated as CASTQQGIDGYTF.

This chain connects TRBV3-1 to TRBJ2-7; maybe TRBD1 (6 bases). The CDR3 consists of 15 residues. Germline CDR1 is LGHDT and CDR2 is YNNKEL (reference sequence). V was shortened by 5 bases and J by 5 bases, with 19 bases between the two germline ends. Here the CDR3 reads CASSRNPDSVHEQYF. The CDR3 nucleotides read TGTGCCAGCAGCAGGAACCCGGACAGTGTCCACGAGCAGTACTTC.

As regards this clonotype: No conserved phenylalanine or tryptophan ends this CDR3, so it is likely a read error. The rearrangement joins TRBV28 to TRBJ1-2; D unclear. CDR3 length: 12 amino acids. Germline V lookup: CDR1 MDHEN, CDR2 SYDVKM. Between the trimmed V and J ends, which lost 6 bases and 7 bases, there was a span of 12 bases. CDR3 sequence: CASSRTTGGYTV. In DNA form, the CDR3 reads TGTGCCAGCAGCCGAACGACGGGTGGCTACACCGTC.

For the CDR3, the DNA is TGTGCCAGCAGCCTTACAGGGGCCGCTGGAAACACCATATATTTT. It is translated as CASSLTGAAGNTIYF. The chain couples TRBV5-5 to TRBJ1-3, with 7 positions matching TRBD1. This CDR3 is built from 15 residues. The germline V gene encodes CDR1 SGHKS and CDR2 YYEKEE (reference sequence). V shed 4 bases and J 2 bases; nucleotides not matched to a gene: 6.

This clonotype was recorded many times. The chain uses TRBV4-1 and TRBJ1-5, with D tentatively TRBD1 (6 bases). The CDR3 is 16 residues long. Trimming removed 4 bases at V and 0 bases at J, with 13 bases between. Per the germline V gene, CDR1 is MGHRA and CDR2 is YSYEKL. This CDR3 is CASSLTDSDSNQPQHF. The CDR3 nucleotides are TGCGCCAGCAGCCTAACGGACAGCGATAGCAATCAGCCCCAGCATTTT.

This chain links TRBV28 with TRBJ2-5; TRBD2 is a possible D gene (6 bases). Germline-derived CDR1 and CDR2 are MDHEN and SYDVKM. This CDR3 has 18 amino acids. Trimming stripped 6 bases from V and 1 base from J, with 24 bases between. The CDR3 is CASSPRLVARRTQETQYF. For the CDR3, the DNA is TGTGCCAGCAGCCCAAGACTAGTGGCCAGACGAACCCAAGAGACCCAGTACTTC.

This clonotype was seen more than once but under ten times. The rearrangement uses TRBV28 and TRBJ1-1; 10 nucleotides align to TRBD1. V shed 5 bases, J shed 1 base, and the junction held 7 bases outside the gene matches. Looked up from germline, CDR1 is MDHEN and CDR2 is SYDVKM. This CDR3 has 16 residues. The CDR3 DNA reads TGTGCCAGCAGTCTCCGACAGGGGGCTGGGAACACTGAAGCTTTCTTT. As protein: CASSLRQGAGNTEAFF.